This T cell receptor beta chain was found in a study of identical twins. CDR3 length equals 13 residues. TCRdb recomputed calls from the 5' RACE reads with MiXCR, one row per CDR3 protein. The repertoire has approximately 530,000 distinct CDR3 sequences, 20% to 25% of them found once; the top ten carry 0.48%. This same sample was also part of a study on yellow fever vaccine responses in identical twins. From that paper: Reportedly, twins' vaccine T cell responses looked partly convergent and partly personalized.

The specimen was CD4+ T cells sorted from blood. This TCR came from a woman between 18 and 29 years old in good health. The chain employs TRBV21-1 and TRBJ2-5; the DNA was not used to check the table's D call, TRBD1. TRBV21-1 is listed as a pseudogene. CDR3 region: CASSKARVETQYF. The CDR3 DNA sequence: TGTGCCAGCAGCAAAGCCAGGGTAGAGACCCAGTACTTC.